This T cell receptor beta chain was found in a study of chronic HIV infection and antiretroviral therapy. The sample holds a few counts of this clonotype. TCRdb processed the 5' RACE reads anew with MiXCR; each CDR3 protein has one entry. The sample shows some 38,000 distinct CDR3 sequences, 8.2% of them seen only once. The CDR3 is 16 residues long. Per germline, CDR1 MNHEY and CDR2 SVGEGT. Trimming left V 5 bases short and J 7 bases short, with 20 bases between. This sequence originates from an adult who had HIV and had not received antiretroviral therapy, or was an uninfected healthy control (not recorded which). Sequenced input: peripheral blood. This chain links TRBV6-2 or TRBV6-3 with TRBJ2-2, with a possible D match to TRBD2 (5 bases). CDR3 coding DNA: TGTGCCAGCAGTACCCCGTGGACGGGAAGGAGCGGGGAGCTGTTTTTT. The encoded protein is CASSTPWTGRSGELFF.